What follows are 8 T cell receptor beta chains derived from one specimen sequenced in a study of blood T cell repertoires in COVID-19. Some clones are missing from TCRdb's copy, which holds only in-frame ones; the method was immunoSEQ multiplex PCR. The table records 50,000 to 65,000 clones, approximately 87% of them present only once. The sequenced material came from peripheral blood. The receptor source for this set is a human donor in a cohort sampled during active COVID-19.

This chain links TRBV5-1 with TRBJ1-1; D is unresolved. Germline CDR1 and CDR2: SGHRS and YFSETQ. The CDR3 sequence is 13 residues long. V was shortened by 4 bases and J by 0 bases, with 7 bases between the two germline ends. The CDR3 coding sequence is TGCGCCAGCAGCCCAGAATTGAACACTGAAGCTTTCTTT. Translated, it gives CASSPELNTEAFF.

V and J are TRBV28 and TRBJ1-5, with TRBD1 matching 10 bases. This CDR3 spans 16 amino acids. Germline loops: CDR1 MDHEN, CDR2 SYDVKM. Trimming removed 5 bases from V and 7 bases from J; junction bases left unmatched: 11. The CDR3 DNA follows: TGTGCCAGCAGTCCGATGACAGGGGGCCGTTCCCAGCCCCAGCATTTT. Translated: CASSPMTGGRSQPQHF.

This chain uses TRBV5-1 with TRBJ2-7; TRBD1 is a possible D gene (6 bases). Trimming removed 0 bases from V and 3 bases from J, with 13 bases in between. The CDR3 contains 15 residues. Looked up from germline, CDR1 is SGHRS and CDR2 is YFSETQ. Here the CDR3 DNA reads TGCGCCAGCAGCTTGGGCCCAGGGGACGGCTACGAGCAGTACTTC. Translating it yields CASSLGPGDGYEQYF.

The rearrangement links TRBV27 to TRBJ1-2, with 12 positions matching TRBD1. The CDR3 is 21 residues long. In germline, CDR1 is MNHEY, CDR2 SMNVEV (reference sequence). V was clipped by 4 bases and J by 3 bases; unmatched bases: 21. CDR3 DNA sequence: TGTGCCAGCAGTTCCGGGACAGGGGGCGCTCGGACCGACGGGCCCTACTATGGCTACACCTTC. It specifies CASSSGTGGARTDGPYYGYTF.

The rearrangement uses TRBV11-2 and TRBJ1-1; D possibly corresponds to TRBD1 (5 bases). Trimming cost V 4 bases and J 7 bases, with 19 bases left between them. Germline loops: CDR1 SGHAT, CDR2 FQNNGV. CDR3 length: 15 amino acids. CDR3 bases: TGTGCCAGCAGCTCCCAACCGGGGGGGAAGAGTGAAGCTTTCTTT. This codes for CASSSQPGGKSEAFF.

The chain joins TRBV13 to TRBJ1-5; D is unclear. The germline V gene encodes CDR1 PRHDT and CDR2 FYEKMQ (reference sequence). The CDR3 contains 12 residues. Trimming removed 5 bases at V and 6 bases at J, with 8 bases between. As DNA, the CDR3 is TGTGCCAGCAGCCTGGGCCTTCAGCCCCAGCATTTT. Encoded protein: CASSLGLQPQHF.

V is TRBV20-1 and J is TRBJ2-3, with D hard to call. This CDR3 region has 13 residues. Germline CDR1 DFQATT, CDR2 SNEGSKA (reference sequence). The germline V and J ends were trimmed by 3 bases and 0 bases, with 7 bases remaining between them. The CDR3 here is CSASDTSTDTQYF. CDR3 nucleotide sequence: TGCAGTGCTAGTGACACTAGCACAGATACGCAGTATTTT.

Comment on this clone: The same CDR3 can be traced to other DNA sequences in this sample. The chain is built from TRBV5-6 and TRBJ2-7; D is unresolved. The germline V and J ends were trimmed by 0 bases and 0 bases, with 4 bases remaining between them. The CDR3 length is 13 residues. Looked up from germline, CDR1 is SGHDT and CDR2 is YYEEEE. The CDR3 is CASSLGSSYEQYF. For the CDR3, the DNA is TGTGCCAGCAGCTTGGGGAGCTCCTACGAGCAGTACTTC. Full variable domain (rest looked up from reference TRBV5-6 and TRBJ2-7): DAGVTQSPTHLIKTRGQQVTLRCSPKSGHDTVSWYQQALGQGPQFIFQYYEEEERQRGNFPDRFSGHQFPNYSSELNVNALLLGDSALYLCASSLGSSYEQYFGPGTRLTVT.